This TCR beta chain came from a study of T-cell memory formation after mild COVID-19. This clonotype was seen only a few times. Trimming removed 5 bases from V and 0 bases from J, with 8 bases in between. Germline-derived CDR1 and CDR2 are MNHNY and SVGAGI (reference sequence). CDR3 length equals 14 residues. TCRdb fed the 5' RACE reads into MiXCR, producing one record per CDR3 protein. The sample carries almost 350,000 distinct CDR3 sequences, 20% to 25% recorded once. The chain is built from TRBV6-6 and TRBJ1-5; D unresolved. This TCR came from a man between 18 and 29 years old who had mild COVID-19 (a few samples of this study predate the infection). Cell type and time point are not known. Specimen: PBMCs or a T cell subset sorted from them (not recorded which). The CDR3 DNA reads TGTGCCAGCAGTCCCGAGGCTAGCAATCAGCCCCAGCATTTT. Amino acids: CASSPEASNQPQHF.